The rows below give T cell receptor beta chains drawn from one sample of a study of cytotoxic CD8 clonotypes in ibrutinib-treated CLL. TCRdb keeps only in-frame clones here, not all; method: immunoSEQ multiplex PCR. Of 90,000 to 95,000 clones listed, over 60% are singletons. This material consisted of PBMCs, taken after 24 months of ibrutinib treatment. The receptors derive from a human donor with chronic lymphocytic leukemia. CDR3s include the opening cysteine and the closing phenylalanine or tryptophan. D genes are given only for firm matches. Not all rows give a size; the values are once, few, many and, for expanded clones, a class.

V	size	J	D	CDR3	DNA
TRBV4-3	-	TRBJ1-2	-	CASSQDNTNYGYTF	TGCGCCAGCAGCCAAGATAACACAAACTATGGCTACACCTTC
TRBV19	-	TRBJ1-3	-	CASTYSGNTIYF	TGTGCCAGTACCTACTCTGGAAACACCATATATTTT
TRBV30	-	TRBJ2-1	-	CAWTRLSEQFF	TGTGCCTGGACCCGCCTCTCGGAGCAGTTCTTC
TRBV30	-	TRBJ1-5	TRBD1	CAWSLGTGNQPQHF	TGTGCCTGGAGCCTCGGGACAGGTAATCAGCCCCAGCATTTT
TRBV28	-	TRBJ2-7	-	CASSSPFEQYF	TGTGCCAGCAGTTCCCCTTTCGAGCAGTACTTC
TRBV19	-	TRBJ2-5	-	CASSRSAYQETQYF	TGTGCCAGTAGTAGGTCAGCTTACCAAGAGACCCAGTACTTC
TRBV4-1	-	TRBJ2-7	TRBD1	CASSQAGYRGTYEQYF	TGCGCCAGCAGCCAAGCGGGGTACAGGGGCACCTACGAGCAGTACTTC
TRBV4-1	-	TRBJ1-2	-	CASSQDPKGWLYGYTF	TGCGCCAGCAGCCAAGATCCGAAGGGATGGCTCTATGGCTACACCTTC
TRBV7-2	-	TRBJ1-1	-	CASSLARGNTEAFF	TGTGCCAGCAGCTTAGCGAGGGGGAACACTGAAGCTTTCTTT
TRBV6-1	-	TRBJ1-1	TRBD1	CASSNPGTGNTEAFF	TGTGCCAGCAGTAACCCCGGGACAGGGAACACTGAAGCTTTCTTT
TRBV5-1	-	TRBJ2-3	-	CASSLGLTPGTDTQYF	TGCGCCAGCAGCTTGGGTTTGACACCGGGCACAGATACGCAGTATTTT
TRBV7-2	once	TRBJ1-2	-	CASSVGITPNYGYTF	TGTGCCAGCAGCGTGGGGATAACCCCTAACTATGGCTACACCTTC
TRBV11-2	-	TRBJ1-1	-	CASSLDRGTEAFF	TGTGCCAGCAGCTTAGATCGGGGGACTGAAGCTTTCTTT
TRBV7-9	once	TRBJ1-1	TRBD1	CASSLVDRENTEAFF	TGTGCCAGCAGCTTAGTGGACAGGGAGAACACTGAAGCTTTCTTT
TRBV28	-	TRBJ2-3	-	CASNAFTAARQYF	TGTGCCAGCAATGCTTTCACAGCGGCCCGGCAGTATTTT
TRBV10-1	once	TRBJ1-1	-	CASSPWEAPNTEAFF	TGCGCCAGCTCCCCGTGGGAGGCGCCGAACACTGAAGCTTTCTTT
TRBV28	few	TRBJ1-4	-	CASSSSYKLFF	TGTGCCAGCAGTTCCAGTTATAAACTGTTTTTT
TRBV21-1	-	TRBJ2-3	-	CARPKINTDTQYF	TGTGCCAGACCAAAAATTAACACAGATACGCAGTATTTT
TRBV7-2	-	TRBJ2-2	TRBD1	CASSSDRVGTGELFF	TGTGCCAGCAGCTCCGACAGGGTGGGCACCGGGGAGCTGTTTTTT
TRBV28	-	TRBJ1-5	-	CASSFSGRGQPQHF	TGTGCCAGCAGTTTTTCCGGCAGGGGTCAGCCCCAGCATTTT
TRBV21-1	-	TRBJ1-1	-	CASSKGGQTNTEAFF	TGTGCCAGCAGCAAGGGGGGACAGACGAACACTGAAGCTTTCTTT
TRBV7-2	-	TRBJ2-3	-	CASSFDRKGSDTQYF	TGTGCCAGCAGCTTTGACAGGAAGGGTTCGGATACGCAGTATTTT
TRBV5-4	-	TRBJ2-2	-	CASSSNDRFNTGELFF	TGTGCCAGCAGCTCCAATGATCGATTCAACACCGGGGAGCTGTTTTTT
TRBV10-3	few	TRBJ1-2	-	CAISLTPVDDGYTF	TGTGCCATCAGCTTAACACCGGTGGATGATGGCTACACCTTC
TRBV7-3	-	TRBJ2-5	TRBD1	CASSLYPTHRGLTGVGETQYF	TGTGCCAGCAGCTTATACCCAACTCACAGGGGGCTAACGGGAGTGGGAGAGACCCAGTACTTC
TRBV4-3	-	TRBJ2-7	TRBD2	CASSQDPIVTSTNEQYF	TGCGCCAGCAGCCAAGACCCTATTGTGACTAGCACCAACGAGCAGTACTTC
TRBV6-5	-	TRBJ2-5	-	CASSYSMTRLETQYF	TGTGCCAGCAGTTACTCGATGACTAGGCTGGAGACCCAGTACTTC
TRBV5-1	many	TRBJ1-2	TRBD1	CASSPEGQGAGYTF	TGCGCCAGCAGCCCCGAAGGACAGGGGGCGGGCTACACCTTC
TRBV11-2	-	TRBJ2-1	TRBD2	CASSFLAGYNEQFF	TGTGCCAGCAGCTTTCTAGCGGGATACAATGAGCAGTTCTTC
TRBV7-2	once	TRBJ1-5	-	CASSPLNQPQHF	TGTGCCAGCAGCCCCCTCAATCAGCCCCAGCATTTT
TRBV6-6	-	TRBJ2-7	-	CASSLRDRRYF	TGTGCCAGCAGTCTCCGGGACCGACGTTATTTC
TRBV9	once	TRBJ1-2	TRBD1	CASSSYRDSSLYGYTF	TGTGCCAGCAGCTCCTACCGGGACAGCTCCCTCTATGGCTACACCTTC
TRBV4-2	-	TRBJ2-3	-	CASSQTFGGQDGTDTQYF	TGTGCCAGCAGCCAAACCTTTGGCGGGCAGGACGGCACAGATACGCAGTATTTT
TRBV29-1	-	TRBJ1-1	TRBD1	CSAPGQLDTEAFF	TGCAGCGCACCGGGACAGTTGGACACTGAAGCTTTCTTT
TRBV19	-	TRBJ1-5	-	CASKYTGPQPQHF	TGTGCCAGTAAGTACACAGGGCCACAGCCCCAGCATTTT
TRBV4-1	-	TRBJ2-2	TRBD2	CASSHELAGGLGTGELFF	TGCGCCAGCAGCCATGAATTAGCGGGAGGGCTGGGCACCGGGGAGCTGTTTTTT
TRBV2	-	TRBJ2-2	TRBD1	CASSSDRGQYGELFF	TGTGCCAGCAGTTCGGACAGGGGGCAATACGGGGAGCTGTTTTTT
TRBV28	-	TRBJ1-5	TRBD1	CASRDYGTGLGQPQHF	TGTGCCAGCAGGGACTATGGGACAGGGCTAGGGCAGCCCCAGCATTTT
TRBV19	-	TRBJ2-1	-	CASSPARADFHGNEQFF	TGTGCCAGTAGTCCCGCCCGGGCCGATTTCCACGGGAATGAGCAGTTCTTC
TRBV7-9	-	TRBJ1-5	-	CASSLDGNQPQHF	TGTGCCAGCAGCTTGGACGGAAATCAGCCCCAGCATTTT
TRBV10-3	many	TRBJ1-2	-	CAISDTVGYTF	TGTGCCATAAGTGACACGGTAGGCTACACCTTC
TRBV10-3	-	TRBJ2-7	-	CATAQYRSYEQYF	TGTGCCACCGCCCAGTACAGGTCCTACGAGCAGTACTTC
TRBV11-3	few	TRBJ1-1	-	CASSLKNTEAFF	TGTGCCAGCAGCTTAAAAAACACTGAAGCTTTCTTT
TRBV5-5	-	TRBJ2-1	-	CASSFRTSRSYNEQFF	TGTGCCAGCAGCTTTAGAACTAGTAGGTCCTACAATGAGCAGTTCTTC
TRBV28	-	TRBJ1-2	TRBD1	CASNTGQGKYGYTF	TGTGCCAGCAACACTGGACAGGGGAAGTATGGCTACACCTTC
TRBV9	-	TRBJ2-3	-	CASSVNGATSTDTQYF	TGTGCCAGCAGCGTAAACGGAGCGACTAGCACAGATACGCAGTATTTT
TRBV7-8	-	TRBJ1-6	-	CASSLGGQPSLHSPLHF	TGTGCCAGCAGCTTAGGCGGACAGCCGTCCCTCCATTCACCCCTCCACTTT
TRBV5-4	-	TRBJ2-5	-	CASSWGRQETQYF	TGTGCCAGCAGCTGGGGACGGCAAGAGACCCAGTACTTC
TRBV21-1	once	TRBJ2-7	-	CASSKQDTSYEQYF	TGTGCCAGCAGCAAACAGGACACCTCCTACGAGCAGTACTTC
TRBV6-5	few	TRBJ1-4	-	CASRTAGLSGEKLFF	TGTGCCAGCAGGACCGCGGGGTTATCTGGTGAAAAACTGTTTTTT
TRBV7-8	few	TRBJ2-1	TRBD2	CASSPQTSRRRGSNEQFF	TGTGCCAGCAGCCCCCAGACTAGCAGGAGACGTGGATCCAATGAGCAGTTCTTC
TRBV27	few	TRBJ1-5	-	CASSLAGNNQPQHF	TGTGCCAGCAGTTTGGCAGGGAACAATCAGCCCCAGCATTTT
TRBV6-6	few	TRBJ2-7	-	CASSAFAGGSSYEQYF	TGTGCCAGCAGTGCTTTCGCTGGAGGAAGCTCCTACGAGCAGTACTTC